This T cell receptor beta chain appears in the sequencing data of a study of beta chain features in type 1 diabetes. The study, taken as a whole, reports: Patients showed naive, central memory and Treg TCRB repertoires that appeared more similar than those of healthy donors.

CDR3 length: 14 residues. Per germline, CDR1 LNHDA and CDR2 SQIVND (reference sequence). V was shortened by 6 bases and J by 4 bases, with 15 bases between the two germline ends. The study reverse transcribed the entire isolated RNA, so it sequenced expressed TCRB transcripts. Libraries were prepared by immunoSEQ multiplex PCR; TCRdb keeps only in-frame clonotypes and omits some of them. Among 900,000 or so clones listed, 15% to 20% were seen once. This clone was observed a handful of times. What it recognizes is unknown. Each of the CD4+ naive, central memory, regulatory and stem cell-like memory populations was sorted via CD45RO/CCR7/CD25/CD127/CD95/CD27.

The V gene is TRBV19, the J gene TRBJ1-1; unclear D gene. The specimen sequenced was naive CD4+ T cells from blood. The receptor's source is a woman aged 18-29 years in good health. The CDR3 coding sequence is TGTGCCAGTAGACCCAGCTCATGGGTCACTGAAGCTTTCTTT. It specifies CASRPSSWVTEAFF.